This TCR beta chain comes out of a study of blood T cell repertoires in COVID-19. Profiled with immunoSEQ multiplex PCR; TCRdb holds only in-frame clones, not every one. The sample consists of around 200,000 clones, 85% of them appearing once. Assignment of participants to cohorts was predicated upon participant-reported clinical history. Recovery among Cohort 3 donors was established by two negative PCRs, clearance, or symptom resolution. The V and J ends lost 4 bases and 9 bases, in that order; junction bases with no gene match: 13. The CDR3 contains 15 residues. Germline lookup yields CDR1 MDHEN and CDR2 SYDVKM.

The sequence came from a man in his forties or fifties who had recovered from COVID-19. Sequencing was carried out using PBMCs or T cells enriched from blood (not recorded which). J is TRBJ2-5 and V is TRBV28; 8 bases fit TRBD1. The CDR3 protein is CASSSRQGSSPPQYF. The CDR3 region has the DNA TGTGCCAGCAGTTCAAGACAGGGGTCAAGCCCACCCCAGTACTTC.